Many counts were recorded for the clone carrying this T cell receptor (beta chain). The data were taken from a study of regulatory T cells in long-lasting Graves disease. Researchers made TCR beta libraries by using iRepertoire HTBI primers and running Arm-PCR on CDR3 regions. TCRdb used MiXCR to reprocess the multiplex PCR reads, holding one entry per CDR3 protein. There are a few hundred thousand distinct CDR3 sequences in the sample; around 19% occur only once, and less than 15% lies in the top ten. The time point denotes: newly diagnosed GD, antithyroid drugs for less than 3 months. Researchers made the TCR library from RNA that was extracted from PBMCs. This sample was also put to use in a study of T cells in Graves' hyperthyroidism and ophthalmopathy. That report notes: HTBI primers were used for first-round RT-PCR of the TCR CDR3.

The sequences come from peripheral blood mononuclear cells (PBMCs), collected at new diagnosis, from a patient treated with antithyroid drugs. The TCR comes from a woman in her twenties or thirties with Graves disease.

This CDR3 is CASTRARNTEAFF. In nucleotides, the CDR3 is TGTGCCAGCACGAGGGCGCGGAACACTGAAGCTTTCTTT. The chain combines TRBV2 with TRBJ1-1, with no clear D. Germline values: CDR1 SNHLY, CDR2 FYNNEI. V lost 7 bases and J lost 1, with 10 bases in between. CDR3 length: 13 amino acids.